Listed below are T cell receptor beta chains from one sample, sequenced in a study of blood T cell repertoires in COVID-19. Clones were read by immunoSEQ multiplex PCR, and TCRdb kept only the in-frame ones, dropping some. The top ten hold about 10% of the sample, which has some 28,000 clones, nearly 90% seen once. The material sequenced was peripheral blood. The receptors were gathered from a human donor in a cohort sampled during active COVID-19. The CDR3 runs from the conserved cysteine through the conserved F or W. A D gene is named only where the DNA matches it firmly. A row's size may be missing; if present it is once, few, many or a size class.

v_call	clone_size	j_call	d_call	cdr3_nt	cdr3_aa
TRBV5-1	.	TRBJ1-2	TRBD1	TGCGCCAGCAGCCAAAGCGGACAGGGTGATTCTGGAGGCTACACCTTC	CASSQSGQGDSGGYTF
TRBV2	.	TRBJ2-3	TRBD1	TGTGCCAGCAGTCCCGGGACAGGGCCCACAGATACGCAGTATTTT	CASSPGTGPTDTQYF
TRBV11-2	.	TRBJ2-7	.	TGTGCCAGCAGCTTAAAAGGTATCGGGCAGGGTTTCGACGAGCAGTACTTC	CASSLKGIGQGFDEQYF
TRBV2	few	TRBJ1-2	TRBD1	TGTGCCAGCAGTGAATTGGGCAGGGGGAACTATGGCTACACCTTC	CASSELGRGNYGYTF
TRBV5-1	.	TRBJ2-6	.	TGCGCCAGCAGCTTGTCGGGGTCTGGGGCCAACGTCCTGACTTTC	CASSLSGSGANVLTF
TRBV14	.	TRBJ2-7	.	TGTGCCAGCAGCCCTGCAGGGGTTAAGGGCGAGCAGTACTTC	CASSPAGVKGEQYF
TRBV5-1	.	TRBJ2-7	.	TGCGCCAGCAGTAACGCAGAGGGCTACGAGCAGTACTTC	CASSNAEGYEQYF
TRBV5-1	.	TRBJ1-2	TRBD1	TGCGCCAGCAGCCCGACAGGGAGTGACGGCTACACCTTC	CASSPTGSDGYTF
TRBV7-9	few	TRBJ1-4	TRBD1	TGTGCCACCCAACAGGGGGGGACAGAGAATGAAAAACTGTTTTTT	CATQQGGTENEKLFF
TRBV25-1	few	TRBJ1-6	.	TGTGCCAGCAGTCAGGGCCCCTTGGGCTTTACCAATTCACCCCTCCACTTT	CASSQGPLGFTNSPLHF
TRBV19	.	TRBJ1-1	TRBD1	TGTGCCAGTACCGGAAACAGGGGGTACATGAACACTGAAGCTTTCTTT	CASTGNRGYMNTEAFF
TRBV5-1	.	TRBJ2-1	.	TGCGCCAGCGGCCTGTCCCTACAGTCCTACAATGAGCAGTTCTTC	CASGLSLQSYNEQFF
TRBV10-3	.	TRBJ1-2	.	TGTGCCATCAGTGACAGCTATGGCTACACCTTC	CAISDSYGYTF
TRBV3-1/TRBV3-2	.	TRBJ2-7	.	TGTGCCAGCAGTTCCCGGGACTCCCCCTACGAGCAGTACTTC	CASSSRDSPYEQYF
TRBV5-4	.	TRBJ1-2	TRBD1	TGTGCCAGCAGCCAGCAGGGGGCCCTCTTGATGGATGGCTACACCTTC	CASSQQGALLMDGYTF
TRBV15	.	TRBJ2-5	.	TGTGCCACCAGCAGTCAAGCAGGACAGCAAGAGACCCAGTACTTC	CATSSQAGQQETQYF
TRBV6-2/TRBV6-3	.	TRBJ2-3	.	TGTGCCAGCAGCCCCCTGTTTGTAGCCCCAAGCACAGATACGCAGTATTTT	CASSPLFVAPSTDTQYF
TRBV15	.	TRBJ2-7	.	TGTGCCACCAGCAGAGATCTAGGCGGTTACTACGAGCAGTACTTC	CATSRDLGGYYEQYF
TRBV18	.	TRBJ2-2	.	TGTGCCAGCTCACCCAGTCCATCCAGAACCGGGGAGCTGTTTTTT	CASSPSPSRTGELFF
TRBV7-2	.	TRBJ2-1	.	TGTGCCAGCAGCTTAGCCGGAGTTAGCTCCTACAATGAGCAGTTCTTC	CASSLAGVSSYNEQFF
TRBV2	.	TRBJ2-3	TRBD2	TGTGCCAGCAGAGCGGGACCAGATCAGCCCACAGATACGCAGTATTTT	CASRAGPDQPTDTQYF
TRBV2	.	TRBJ2-4	.	TGTGCCAGCAGTGAAGTAGGGGTCTATGAAAACATTCAGTACTTC	CASSEVGVYENIQYF
TRBV27	.	TRBJ2-7	TRBD1	TGTGCCAGCAGTTTTCTTGGGACAGGGAACGAGCAGTACTTC	CASSFLGTGNEQYF
TRBV3-1/TRBV3-2	once	TRBJ1-2	.	TGTGCCAGCAGCCAAGTCGGACAGTTTACAGCTAACTATGGCTACACCTTC	CASSQVGQFTANYGYTF
TRBV18	.	TRBJ2-3	.	TGTGCCAGCTCCCTATTGATCCCGGGACTGAACACAGATACGCAGTATTTT	CASSLLIPGLNTDTQYF
TRBV5-1	.	TRBJ2-3	TRBD1	TGCGCCAGCAGCTCCGTGGGGGGACAGGGGCAGACTACGCAGTATTTT	CASSSVGGQGQTTQYF
TRBV10-3	.	TRBJ1-3	.	TGTGCCATCAGGAAGGGGAGGGACTTCGGCTCTGGAAACACCATATATTTT	CAIRKGRDFGSGNTIYF
TRBV14	.	TRBJ1-2	TRBD1	TGTGCCAGCAGCCCCCGGACAGGGTTTAACTATGGCTACACCTTC	CASSPRTGFNYGYTF
TRBV7-9	.	TRBJ2-7	.	TGTGCCAGCAGCTTAACGGGGTACGAGCAGTACTTC	CASSLTGYEQYF
TRBV30	.	TRBJ1-2	TRBD1	TGTGCCTACAGGGGGGGAGGTGGCTACACCTTC	CAYRGGGGYTF
TRBV6-5	.	TRBJ1-3	TRBD1	TGTGCCAGCAGTACTGCCCGGACAGGGACCATATATTTT	CASSTARTGTIYF
TRBV7-8	.	TRBJ1-1	.	TGTGCCAGCAGCTTAGTTTTAGCGAACACTGAAGCTTTCTTT	CASSLVLANTEAFF
TRBV2	.	TRBJ1-3	.	TGTGCCAGCAGTGAAGGGGAGGTAGCGGGAAACACCATATATTTT	CASSEGEVAGNTIYF
TRBV7-7	.	TRBJ2-2	TRBD2	TGTGCTAGCAGCTTAACGACTAGCGGGGGGTACACCGGGGAGCTGTTTTTT	CASSLTTSGGYTGELFF
TRBV5-4	.	TRBJ2-3	.	TGTGCCAGCAGCTTCACATCTCGCACAGATACGCAGTATTTT	CASSFTSRTDTQYF
TRBV5-4	few	TRBJ2-7	TRBD1	TGTGCCAGCAGCATGGGAGGACAGGGGAGCTCCTACGAGCAGTACTTC	CASSMGGQGSSYEQYF
TRBV11-2	.	TRBJ2-7	TRBD1	TGTGCCAGCAGCTTAGCCTCTGGGACAGGCGGCTACGAGCAGTACTTC	CASSLASGTGGYEQYF
TRBV12-5	.	TRBJ2-7	TRBD1	TGTGCTAGTGGCGCGGGGACAGGGTTTAACGAGCAGTACTTC	CASGAGTGFNEQYF
TRBV6-1	.	TRBJ1-6	.	TGTGCCAGCAGTGATAACAGGTGGGGCTCCTATAATTCACCCCTCCACTTT	CASSDNRWGSYNSPLHF
TRBV11-2	.	TRBJ1-4	.	TGTGCCAGCAGCCAGGGATTTAATGAAAAACTGTTTTTT	CASSQGFNEKLFF